This TCR beta chain was found in a study of blood T cell repertoires in COVID-19. Across the whole study: The study drew acute and convalescent COVID-19 samples from the United States, Italy and Spain. T cells, B-cell-depleted T cells, or PBMCs provided the cDNA or gDNA that served as material.

The germline V gene has CDR1 LNHDA and CDR2 SQIVND (reference sequence). V shed 7 bases and J shed 3 bases, with 12 bases lying between them. The CDR3 is 13 residues long. Per the original methods: Quantification of nucleated cells was approximated via reference gene primer amplification. This table comes from immunoSEQ multiplex PCR, and its TCRdb copy is limited to in-frame clones, with some not included. The V and J calls and clone size come from that table; D and trimming were worked out from the DNA. The table includes under 100,000 clones, around 87% detected once. Material: peripheral blood. The clonotype comes from a human donor in a cohort sampled during active COVID-19. The chain recombines TRBV19 with TRBJ1-1; no clear D. Here the CDR3 DNA reads TGTGCCAGTAAAGGAGGGTGGGACACTGAAGCTTTCTTT. Translating gives CASKGGWDTEAFF.